Reported below is one TCR beta chain. Its antigen remains undetermined. No much larger clone is present one base from it, and per-base qualities are unavailable. The library relied on the immunoSEQ multiplex PCR assay. In TCRdb, the immuneACCESS table is reduced to in-frame sequences with V and J assigned. These tables do not hold every clone; where another copy was compared, an unresolved V gene accounts for under half, and the others remain unexplained. The sample yields about 85,000 clones; about 88% were counted once. The top ten constitute 7.5% to 9% of the sample. This sample is part of a study of control samples from healthy donors and cancer patients (TCRdb year 2020). As encoded in the germline V gene, CDR1 is SGHRS while CDR2 is YFSETQ. V and J are trimmed by 2 bases and 4 bases, and the gene matches miss 5 bases of the junction. The CDR3 numbers 15 residues from cysteine through phenylalanine. Only the CDR3 part of the read is kept: 45 bases, read in frame from the first base.

This TCR was recovered from a woman in her sixties in good health. The rearranged chain carries TRBV5-1 and TRBJ2-3; TRBD2 lines up with 9 middle nucleotides. Sequenced: blood. The bases are TGCGCCAGCAGCTTTAGGACTAGCGAGGCAGATACGCAGTATTTT. Its amino acids are CASSFRTSEADTQYF.